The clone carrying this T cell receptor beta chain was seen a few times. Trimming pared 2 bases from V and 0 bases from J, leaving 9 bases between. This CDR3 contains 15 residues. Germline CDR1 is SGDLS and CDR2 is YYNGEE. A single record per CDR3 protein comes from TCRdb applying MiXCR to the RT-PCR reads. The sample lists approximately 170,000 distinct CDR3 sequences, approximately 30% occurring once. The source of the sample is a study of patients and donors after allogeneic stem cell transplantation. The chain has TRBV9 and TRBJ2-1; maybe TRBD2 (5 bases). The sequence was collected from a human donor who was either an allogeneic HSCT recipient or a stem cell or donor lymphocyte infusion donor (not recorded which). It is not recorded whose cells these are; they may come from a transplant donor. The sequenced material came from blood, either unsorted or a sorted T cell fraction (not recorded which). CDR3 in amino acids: CASSVSVSSYNEQFF. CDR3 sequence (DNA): TGTGCCAGCAGCGTTAGCGTAAGCTCCTACAATGAGCAGTTCTTC.